A selection of T cell receptor beta chains follows, all from one sample in a study of T cell responses to AZD1222 COVID-19 vaccine. Data came from immunoSEQ multiplex PCR; TCRdb stores just in-frame clones and leaves some out. The table includes around 160,000 clones, 92% detected once. The material sequenced was peripheral blood, taken 28 days after the second AZD1222 dose. The receptors come from an adult who received the AZD1222 COVID-19 vaccine. The CDR3 runs from the conserved cysteine through the conserved F or W. Each record gives: CDR3 protein, V gene, J gene.

CDR3: CASSFYRANNEKLFF
V: TRBV5-8
J: TRBJ1-4

CDR3: CASSLGTASYLGGYTF
V: TRBV5-5
J: TRBJ1-2

CDR3: CASSLAGVNEKLFF
V: TRBV5-6
J: TRBJ1-4

CDR3: CSASPGYGYTF
V: TRBV20-1
J: TRBJ1-2

CDR3: CASSQGDRGRSAFF
V: TRBV3-1/TRBV3-2
J: TRBJ1-1

CDR3: CASSQDGGTHLGTDTQYF
V: TRBV4-1
J: TRBJ2-3

CDR3: CAWMIAAEAFF
V: TRBV30
J: TRBJ1-1

CDR3: CASGPLIGSTEAFF
V: TRBV12-5
J: TRBJ1-1

CDR3: CASSLERSSYNEQFF
V: TRBV5-1
J: TRBJ2-1

CDR3: CASSWTGTGYQPQHF
V: TRBV27
J: TRBJ1-5

CDR3: CASSMVGLGDTQYF
V: TRBV2
J: TRBJ2-3

CDR3: CASSLGGVSGAYNEQFF
V: TRBV5-4
J: TRBJ2-1

CDR3: CASSLALAGSYEQYF
V: TRBV5-1
J: TRBJ2-7

CDR3: CASSSGGSSYGYTF
V: TRBV5-4
J: TRBJ1-2

CDR3: CASSEGRGNSGELFF
V: TRBV11-2
J: TRBJ2-2

CDR3: CASSVAGTLGELFF
V: TRBV9
J: TRBJ2-2

CDR3: CAIGLGGDSYEQYF
V: TRBV10-3
J: TRBJ2-7

CDR3: CASTDISSGANVLTF
V: TRBV19
J: TRBJ2-6

CDR3: CASSPDRHTEAFF
V: TRBV18
J: TRBJ1-1

CDR3: CASGSPPRGRFNYGYTF
V: TRBV12-5
J: TRBJ1-2

CDR3: CASSWAGATSYGYTF
V: TRBV7-9
J: TRBJ1-2

CDR3: CASSVDVQNTEAFF
V: TRBV9
J: TRBJ1-1

CDR3: CASSRRMMRNEQFF
V: TRBV7-9
J: TRBJ2-1

CDR3: CASSLVGRGGTEAFF
V: TRBV5-1
J: TRBJ1-1

CDR3: CASSQDRGGHEQFF
V: TRBV3-1/TRBV3-2
J: TRBJ2-1

CDR3: CSVIGSPSGSLSDTQYF
V: TRBV29-1
J: TRBJ2-3

CDR3: CASSIFRGHPEAFF
V: TRBV19
J: TRBJ1-1

CDR3: CSAWGLDYGYTF
V: TRBV29-1
J: TRBJ1-2

CDR3: CATSREKEPSGNTIYF
V: TRBV15
J: TRBJ1-3

CDR3: CASSLQGLKYEQYF
V: TRBV5-1
J: TRBJ2-7

CDR3: CASSLGATGGIYGYTF
V: TRBV5-4
J: TRBJ1-2

CDR3: CASSNTGGDSITF
V: TRBV18
J: TRBJ1-2

CDR3: CASRPFRGPGNTIYF
V: TRBV6-5
J: TRBJ1-3

CDR3: CASSAQGYTEAFF
V: TRBV5-4
J: TRBJ1-1

CDR3: CASSVRTANEKLFF
V: TRBV28
J: TRBJ1-4

CDR3: CASNDRGSNSPLHF
V: TRBV19
J: TRBJ1-6

CDR3: CAISETDSGNTIYF
V: TRBV10-3
J: TRBJ1-3

CDR3: CASSHGTGDHSPLHF
V: TRBV3-1/TRBV3-2
J: TRBJ1-6

CDR3: CASSQDPGGVTDTQYF
V: TRBV4-2
J: TRBJ2-3

CDR3: CAISEGEWSGELFF
V: TRBV10-3
J: TRBJ2-2

CDR3: CASSDRTDEVKELFF
V: TRBV2
J: TRBJ2-2

CDR3: CASSPGTHNSPLHF
V: TRBV28
J: TRBJ1-6

CDR3: CATSDLRTCNTDTQYF
V: TRBV24-1
J: TRBJ2-3

CDR3: CASSQGLVLSGELFF
V: TRBV4-1
J: TRBJ2-2

CDR3: CATSRGQQGTGEQFF
V: TRBV15
J: TRBJ2-1

CDR3: CASSPWDDKNIQYF
V: TRBV5-1
J: TRBJ2-4

CDR3: CACSSDTGGNTEAFF
V: TRBV30
J: TRBJ1-1